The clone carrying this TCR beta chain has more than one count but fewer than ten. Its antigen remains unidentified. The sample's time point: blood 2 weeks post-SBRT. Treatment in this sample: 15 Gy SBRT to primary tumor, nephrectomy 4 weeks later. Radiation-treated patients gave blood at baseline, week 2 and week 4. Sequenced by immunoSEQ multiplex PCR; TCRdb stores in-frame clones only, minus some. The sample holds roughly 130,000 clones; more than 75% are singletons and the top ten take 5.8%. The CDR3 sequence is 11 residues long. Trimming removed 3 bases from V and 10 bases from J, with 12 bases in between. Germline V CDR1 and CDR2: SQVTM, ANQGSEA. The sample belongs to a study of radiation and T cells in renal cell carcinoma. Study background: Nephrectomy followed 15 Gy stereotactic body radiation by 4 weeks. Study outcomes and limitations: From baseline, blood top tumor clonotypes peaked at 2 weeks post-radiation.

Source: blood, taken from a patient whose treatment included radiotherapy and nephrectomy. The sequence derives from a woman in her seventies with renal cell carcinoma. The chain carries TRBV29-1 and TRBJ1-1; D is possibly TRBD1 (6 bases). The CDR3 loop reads CSVEGQGRAFF. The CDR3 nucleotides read TGCAGCGTTGAGGGGCAGGGGCGAGCTTTCTTT.